Given below is one TCR beta chain in context. Its recognized antigen is unknown. Per-base qualities were not stored, and no clone one base away is much larger. This entry comes from a study of cytomegalovirus exposure and HLA in healthy donors (dated by TCRdb to about 2017). In terms of the full investigation: The 550 to 750 repertoires of the first cohort and the 95 to 150 validation repertoires were produced on the same platform, according to a later analysis. The study aimed to test whether cataloging public T cell receptors could reveal signatures of past pathogen exposure. Along with the 666-subject first cohort, a separate validation cohort of over a hundred different subjects was used. To predict cytomegalovirus infection status, the study brought together high-throughput TCR immunosequencing, statistical association of individual TCRs with disease status, and machine learning.

Measured from the cysteine to the phenylalanine, the CDR3 is 13 residues long. Kept here is only the CDR3 DNA, which spans 39 bases and is read in frame from base 1. The germline V gene (reference sequence) gives CDR1 as MNHEY and CDR2 as SMNVEV. The junction carries 8 bases between V and J, which are trimmed by 2 bases and 4 bases respectively. The protocol used for the library was the immunoSEQ multiplex PCR assay. The original methods were these. To diagnose cytomegalovirus status from the catalog of TCR beta chain sequences, a statistical classification framework was built. The table comes from immuneACCESS by way of TCRdb, which keeps in-frame sequences with V and J called. Part of the clones is missing from these tables; in studies checked, under half for an unresolved V gene and the rest for unknown reasons. The V and J calls and the clone size are those of that table, but D and trimming were determined from the DNA. The sample profile shows roughly 330,000 clones; approximately 86% of them were found once. 0.95% to 1.5% of the sample is in the top ten clones.

The donors were included in the validation cohort of 130 or so subjects, a group kept apart from the roughly 680-subject first cohort. What the authors observed across the whole study: A later analysis had no HLA typing for the validation cohort, so co-occurrence there was scored across all 110 or so repertoires. The study listed 150 to 200 TCR beta chains as associated with cytomegalovirus. The authors suggested that the approach could potentially be extended to other disease states and immunological phenotypes. In a later analysis, TCRs clustered in the first cohort were found to also tend to co-occur in the roughly 110 validation repertoires, with approximately 95% of cluster scores above 0. Across donors, most TCR sequences were observed very rarely, whereas some public TCRs were present in many individuals. A few of the identified cytomegalovirus-associated TCR beta chains were confirmed in vitro to be specific for cytomegalovirus antigens. The classifier was reported to diagnose cytomegalovirus status with high specificity and sensitivity in both the original and validation cohorts.

The source material was PBMCs. Recombination connected TRBV27 to TRBJ1-1; the D segment cannot be called with confidence. This TCR was sampled from a woman aged 30 to 39 in good health and CMV-seropositive. The DNA sequence follows: TGTGCCAGCAGTTTAGGCCTCCTCACTGAAGCTTTCTTT. This encodes CASSLGLLTEAFF.